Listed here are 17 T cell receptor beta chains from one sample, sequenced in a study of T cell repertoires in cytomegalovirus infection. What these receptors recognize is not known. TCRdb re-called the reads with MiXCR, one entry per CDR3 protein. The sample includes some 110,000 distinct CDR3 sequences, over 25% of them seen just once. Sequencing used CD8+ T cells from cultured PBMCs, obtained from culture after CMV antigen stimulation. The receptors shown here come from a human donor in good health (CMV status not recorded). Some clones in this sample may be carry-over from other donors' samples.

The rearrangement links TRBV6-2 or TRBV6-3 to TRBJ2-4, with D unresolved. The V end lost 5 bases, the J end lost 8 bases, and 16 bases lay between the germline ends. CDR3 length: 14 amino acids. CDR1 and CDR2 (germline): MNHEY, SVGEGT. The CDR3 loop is CASSHQSSAHIQYF. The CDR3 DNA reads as TGTGCCAGCAGTCACCAGTCTAGTGCTCACATTCAGTACTTC.

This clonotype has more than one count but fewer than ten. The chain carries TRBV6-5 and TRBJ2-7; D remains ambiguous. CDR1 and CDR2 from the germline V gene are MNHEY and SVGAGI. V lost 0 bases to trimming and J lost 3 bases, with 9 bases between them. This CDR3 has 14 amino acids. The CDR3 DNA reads TGTGCCAGCAGTTACTCTTCTTGGAGCTACGAGCAGTACTTC. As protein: CASSYSSWSYEQYF.

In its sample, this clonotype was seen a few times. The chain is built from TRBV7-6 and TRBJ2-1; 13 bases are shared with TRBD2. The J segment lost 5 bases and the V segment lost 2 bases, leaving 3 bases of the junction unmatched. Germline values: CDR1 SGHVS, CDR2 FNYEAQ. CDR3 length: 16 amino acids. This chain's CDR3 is CASSLRLAGGDNEQFF. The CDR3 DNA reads TGTGCCAGCAGCTTAAGACTAGCGGGGGGTGACAATGAGCAGTTCTTC. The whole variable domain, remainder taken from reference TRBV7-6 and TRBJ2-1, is GAGVSQSPRYKVTKRGQDVALRCDPISGHVSLYWYRQALGQGPEFLTYFNYEAQQDKSGLPNDRFSAERPEGSISTLTIQRTEQRDSAMYRCASSLRLAGGDNEQFFGPGTRLTVL.

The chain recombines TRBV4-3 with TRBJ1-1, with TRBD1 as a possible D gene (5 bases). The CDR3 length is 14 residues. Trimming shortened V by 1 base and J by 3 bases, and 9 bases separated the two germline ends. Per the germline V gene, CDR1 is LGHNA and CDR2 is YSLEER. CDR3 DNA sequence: TGCGCCAGCAGCCAAGGGGGGGATTACACTGAAGCTTTCTTT. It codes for CASSQGGDYTEAFF.

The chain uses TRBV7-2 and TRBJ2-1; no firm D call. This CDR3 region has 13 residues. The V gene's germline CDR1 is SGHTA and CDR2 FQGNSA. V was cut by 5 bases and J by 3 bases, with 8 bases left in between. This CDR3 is CASSVADYNEQFF. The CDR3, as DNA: TGTGCCAGCAGCGTCGCCGACTACAATGAGCAGTTCTTC.

CDR3 nucleotides: TGTGCCAGCAGTTTAACAGGGGGCATGGGGCAGCCCCAGCATTTT. Its translation: CASSLTGGMGQPQHF. V gene TRBV27 combines with J gene TRBJ1-5; 9 positions agree with TRBD1. V gave up 2 bases and J gave up 7 bases; unmatched junction bases: 6. This CDR3 spans 15 amino acids. Looked up from germline, CDR1 is MNHEY and CDR2 is SMNVEV (reference sequence).

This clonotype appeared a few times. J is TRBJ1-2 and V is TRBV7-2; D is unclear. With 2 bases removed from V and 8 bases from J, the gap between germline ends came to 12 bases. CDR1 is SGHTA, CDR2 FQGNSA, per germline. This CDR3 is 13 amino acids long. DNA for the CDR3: TGTGCCAGCAGCTTATCGAGGTCGTGGGGCTACACCTTC. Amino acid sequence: CASSLSRSWGYTF. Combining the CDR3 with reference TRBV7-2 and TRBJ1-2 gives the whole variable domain GAGVSQSPSNKVTEKGKDVELRCDPISGHTALYWYRQSLGQGLEFLIYFQGNSAPDKSGLPSDRFSAERTGGSVSTLTIQRTQQEDSAVYLCASSLSRSWGYTFGSGTRLTVV.

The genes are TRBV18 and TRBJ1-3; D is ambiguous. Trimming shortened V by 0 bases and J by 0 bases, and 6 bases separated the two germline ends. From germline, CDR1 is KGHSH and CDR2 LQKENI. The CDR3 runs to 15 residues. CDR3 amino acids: CASSPPRTSGNTIYF. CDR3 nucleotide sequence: TGTGCCAGCTCACCACCTCGAACCTCTGGAAACACCATATATTTT.

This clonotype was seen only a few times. DNA of the CDR3: TGTGCCAGCAGTTACTCCCGCCACGACAGTGGTAGACTGAATGAAAAACTGTTTTTT. This sequence encodes CASSYSRHDSGRLNEKLFF. The V call is TRBV6-5, the J call TRBJ1-4, with D maybe TRBD1 (5 bases). The CDR3 extends over 19 amino acids. Trimming cost V 0 bases and J 5 bases, with 22 bases left between them. The germline V gene encodes CDR1 MNHEY and CDR2 SVGAGI.

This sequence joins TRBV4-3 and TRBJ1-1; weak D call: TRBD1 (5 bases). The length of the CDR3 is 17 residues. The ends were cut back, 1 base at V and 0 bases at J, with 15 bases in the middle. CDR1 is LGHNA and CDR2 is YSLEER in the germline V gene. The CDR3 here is CASSQGFVRDLNTEAFF. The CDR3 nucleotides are TGCGCCAGCAGCCAAGGGTTCGTACGGGACCTGAACACTGAAGCTTTCTTT.

The CDR3 is CASSLAGTRGETQYF. The DNA for the CDR3 is TGTGCCAGCAGCTTGGCCGGGACCCGGGGGGAAACCCAGTACTTC. The chain couples TRBV5-6 to TRBJ2-5; 7 bases map to TRBD2. Per the germline V gene, CDR1 is SGHDT and CDR2 is YYEEEE. This CDR3 spans 15 amino acids. Losses at the gene ends were 0 bases for V and 8 bases for J; bases not matched to a gene: 10.

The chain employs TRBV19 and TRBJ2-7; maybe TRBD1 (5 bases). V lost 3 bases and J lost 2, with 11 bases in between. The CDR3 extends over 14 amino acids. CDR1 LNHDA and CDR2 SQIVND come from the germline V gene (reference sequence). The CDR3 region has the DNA TGTGCCAGTAGTATTGCCCAGGGAACCTACGAGCAGTACTTC. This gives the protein CASSIAQGTYEQYF.

The CDR3 bases are TGTGCCAGCAGTGCATACCGGGACATTCAAGAGACCCAGTACTTC. Translated: CASSAYRDIQETQYF. This sequence joins TRBV28 and TRBJ2-5, with a weak D call TRBD1 (6 bases). The V gene lost 5 bases and the J gene lost 2 bases, with 15 bases spanning the gap. The CDR3 is 15 amino acids. Germline V gene lookup returns CDR1 MDHEN and CDR2 SYDVKM.

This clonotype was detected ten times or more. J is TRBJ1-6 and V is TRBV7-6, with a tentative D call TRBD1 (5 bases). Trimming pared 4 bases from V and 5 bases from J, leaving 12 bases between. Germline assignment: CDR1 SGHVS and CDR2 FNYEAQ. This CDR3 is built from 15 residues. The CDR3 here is CASSYAGTHNSPLHF. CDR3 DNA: TGTGCCAGCAGCTATGCCGGGACCCATAATTCACCCCTCCACTTT.

The CDR3 loop is CASKSRAGPHEQYF. The CDR3 DNA reads as TGTGCCAGCAAGTCCCGCGCAGGCCCCCACGAGCAGTACTTC. This sequence joins TRBV27 and TRBJ2-7, with no clear D. The CDR3 totals 14 residues. The V and J ends lost 7 bases and 5 bases respectively, with 18 bases between them. Germline loops: CDR1 MNHEY, CDR2 SMNVEV (reference sequence).

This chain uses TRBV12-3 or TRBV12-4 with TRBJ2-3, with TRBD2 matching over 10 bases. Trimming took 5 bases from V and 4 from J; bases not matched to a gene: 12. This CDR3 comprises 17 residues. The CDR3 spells CASSPPPSGGASDTQYF. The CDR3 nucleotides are TGTGCCAGCAGTCCACCACCTAGCGGGGGCGCTTCAGATACGCAGTATTTT.

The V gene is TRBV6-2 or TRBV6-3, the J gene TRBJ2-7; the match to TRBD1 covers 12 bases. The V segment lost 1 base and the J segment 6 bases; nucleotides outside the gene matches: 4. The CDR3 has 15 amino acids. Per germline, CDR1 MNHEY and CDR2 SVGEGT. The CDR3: CASSYCGTGGCEQYF. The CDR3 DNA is TGTGCCAGCAGTTACTGCGGGACAGGGGGCTGCGAGCAGTACTTC.